The entry below describes one T cell receptor (beta chain). What it binds is unknown. Deletions cut 5 bases from V and 2 bases from J, with 19 bases between. Germline lookup yields CDR1 MDHEN and CDR2 SYDVKM. The CDR3 contains 17 residues. Deep was the level at which the assay was run. The method was immunoSEQ multiplex PCR; TCRdb's version includes in-frame clones alone and lacks a portion of them. The sample shows about 2.4 million clones, 93% of them seen only once. The sample is drawn from a study of shared clonotypes between healthy human individuals. Overall study context: The people who gave samples were two women and a few men aged 18 to 49. The study used three CD4 naive, three CD4 memory, two CD8 naive and one CD8 memory plate per donor. Study-level findings and limits: Four donors had around 5% of their naive CD4 clonotypes in common.

The sample comprised naive CD4+ T cells from PBMCs. Subset defined: CD45RA+ positively selected. This TCR was sampled from a man younger than 35 in good health. Some clones in this sample may be carry-over from other donors' samples. The chain links TRBV28 to TRBJ1-3; D perhaps matches TRBD1 (6 bases). CDR3 in amino acids: CASSGAGDPRPGNTIYF. CDR3 DNA sequence: TGTGCCAGCAGTGGGGCAGGGGACCCGCGGCCTGGAAACACCATATATTTT.